The 25 T cell receptor beta chains in this list originate from one sample, sequenced in a study of cytomegalovirus exposure and HLA in healthy donors. Method: immunoSEQ multiplex PCR; TCRdb's copy keeps in-frame clones and lacks some. The repertoire consists of 90,000 to 110,000 clones, with almost 90% occurring once and the leading ten covering around 2.1%. The sequencing sample was made of PBMCs. These receptors all come from a woman between 18 and 29 years old in good health and CMV-seronegative.

This sequence joins TRBV7-2 and TRBJ1-6; the D gene is possibly TRBD1 (5 bases). CDR1 and CDR2 (germline): SGHTA, FQGNSA. The CDR3 runs to 14 residues. The ends were cut back, 5 bases at V and 8 bases at J, with 13 bases in the middle. CDR3 protein: CASSLRGEHSPLHF. CDR3 nucleotide sequence: TGTGCCAGCAGCCTAAGGGGCGAGCATTCACCCCTCCACTTT.

The V gene is TRBV6-6, the J gene TRBJ1-2; 7 bases align to TRBD1. The germline CDR1 and CDR2 sequences are MNHNY and SVGAGI (reference sequence). This CDR3 has 14 amino acids. Trimming took 2 bases from V and 5 from J; bases not matched to a gene: 5. The chain's CDR3 is CASSYRGQIYGYTF. The CDR3 DNA reads TGTGCCAGCAGTTACAGGGGACAGATATATGGCTACACCTTC.

J is TRBJ2-1 and V is TRBV7-3, with 9 nucleotides matching TRBD2. Germline lookup yields CDR1 SGHTA and CDR2 FQGTGA. V shed 2 bases and J 8 bases; nucleotides not matched to a gene: 4. The CDR3 has 14 amino acids. The CDR3 protein is CASSLGLAFDEQFF. CDR3 DNA sequence: TGTGCCAGCAGCTTAGGACTAGCGTTCGATGAGCAGTTCTTC.

In its sample, this clone was seen a few times. For the CDR3, the DNA is TGTGCCAGCAAGAGGGCAACTGAAGCTTTCTTT. This sequence encodes CASKRATEAFF. The chain joins TRBV2 to TRBJ1-1; D gene unclear. CDR3 length: 11 residues. V gave up 7 bases and J gave up 5 bases, with 8 bases separating them. Per germline, CDR1 SNHLY and CDR2 FYNNEI.

The chain links TRBV9 to TRBJ2-3; D might be TRBD2 (5 bases). The germline V gene encodes CDR1 SGDLS and CDR2 YYNGEE. V was trimmed by 0 bases and J by 4 bases, leaving 9 bases between them. The CDR3 is made up of 14 amino acids. The CDR3 DNA reads as TGTGCCAGCAGCGTAGGAGGGCGGGCAGATACGCAGTATTTT. This codes for CASSVGGRADTQYF.

The chain joins TRBV5-1 to TRBJ1-1; 7 bases are a match to TRBD1. V shed 5 bases, J shed 1 base, and the junction held 5 bases outside the gene matches. This CDR3 is built from 14 residues. Germline V gives CDR1 SGHRS, CDR2 YFSETQ. The CDR3 region is CASRGGQANTEAFF. DNA of the CDR3: TGCGCCAGCAGGGGAGGACAGGCGAACACTGAAGCTTTCTTT.

This chain connects TRBV28 to TRBJ2-7, with D perhaps TRBD1 (6 bases). The V end was cut by 3 bases, the J end by 0 bases, with 15 bases between. CDR3 length: 16 residues. CDR1 is MDHEN and CDR2 is SYDVKM in the germline V gene. The CDR3 nucleotides are TGTGCCAGCAGTTTTAGTCGAGGGACAAGCTCCTACGAGCAGTACTTC. Protein product: CASSFSRGTSSYEQYF.

The chain recombines TRBV27 with TRBJ1-6; a possible D gene is TRBD1 (5 bases). The CDR3 consists of 15 residues. V gave up 7 bases and J gave up 7 bases, with 17 bases separating them. Germline lookup yields CDR1 MNHEY and CDR2 SMNVEV (reference sequence). The CDR3 sequence is CASTLQALGNSPLHF. The DNA for the CDR3 is TGTGCCAGCACGTTACAGGCGCTGGGGAATTCACCCCTCCACTTT.

The V and J genes are TRBV9 and TRBJ1-4; perhaps TRBD1 as D (6 bases). Trimming took off 3 bases at V and 4 bases at J, with 10 bases between the two ends. Looked up from germline, CDR1 is SGDLS and CDR2 is YYNGEE. The CDR3 has 14 residues. The CDR3 nucleotides are TGTGCCAGCAGCGCTAGGGGGATTAATGAAAAACTGTTTTTT. Amino acids: CASSARGINEKLFF.

V and J are TRBV30 and TRBJ1-3, with TRBD1 matching 9 bases. The CDR3 runs to 18 residues. J gave up 1 base and V 0 bases, and 10 bases lay outside the gene matches. CDR1 GTSNPN and CDR2 SVGIG come from the germline V gene (reference sequence). Here the CDR3 reads CAWSVRLRTGASGNTIYF. DNA for the CDR3: TGTGCCTGGAGTGTACGGCTCCGGACAGGGGCGTCTGGAAACACCATATATTTT. The variable domain in full, completed from reference TRBV30 and TRBJ1-3, reads SQTIHQWPATLVQPVGSPLSLECTVEGTSNPNLYWYRQAAGRGLQLLFYSVGIGQISSEVPQNLSASRPQDRQFILSSKKLLLSDSGFYLCAWSVRLRTGASGNTIYFGEGSWLTVV.

The chain employs TRBV4-2 and TRBJ2-2; possibly TRBD2 for D (6 bases). The V gene lost 0 bases and the J gene lost 2 bases, with 10 bases spanning the gap. The CDR3 has 16 residues. CDR1 and CDR2 from the germline V gene are LGHNA and YNFKEQ. The CDR3 DNA is TGTGCCAGCAGCCAAGATGGGGGGTATAACACCGGGGAGCTGTTTTTT. Protein sequence: CASSQDGGYNTGELFF.

The chain joins TRBV15 to TRBJ2-2; D unresolved. The CDR3 totals 14 residues. Germline loops: CDR1 LNHNV, CDR2 YYDKDF (reference sequence). Trimming took off 5 bases at V and 0 bases at J, with 7 bases between the two ends. CDR3 coding DNA: TGTGCCACCAGCGGGCAGACGAACACCGGGGAGCTGTTTTTT. Its protein product is CATSGQTNTGELFF.

The chain joins TRBV2 to TRBJ1-5; tentative D call: TRBD1 (5 bases). Germline values: CDR1 SNHLY, CDR2 FYNNEI. Deletions cut 6 bases from V and 0 bases from J, with 12 bases between. The CDR3 sequence is 15 residues long. CDR3 in amino acids: CASSPDSYSNQPQHF. The CDR3 region has the DNA TGTGCCAGCAGCCCAGACAGTTATAGCAATCAGCCCCAGCATTTT.

This clone was picked up one time. The chain couples TRBV6-1 to TRBJ1-1; TRBD1 might be the D (5 bases). The CDR3 has 14 residues. Germline V gene data show CDR1 as MNHNS and CDR2 as SASEGT. V lost 4 bases, J lost 1 base, and 10 bases lay in between. DNA of the CDR3: TGTGCCAGCAGTGGCCAGGGCAGGAACACTGAAGCTTTCTTT. Its translation: CASSGQGRNTEAFF.

This clone came up once. J is TRBJ2-7 and V is TRBV29-1, with TRBD1 identical over 7 bases. CDR3 size: 12 residues. The V gene's germline CDR1 is SQVTM and CDR2 ANQGSEA. V dropped 6 bases and J dropped 1; count of bases not matched to a gene: 3. CDR3: CSVRTGSYEQYF. The DNA for the CDR3 is TGCAGCGTCCGGACAGGATCCTACGAGCAGTACTTC.

This sequence joins TRBV19 and TRBJ1-2; 7 bases line up with TRBD1. CDR1 is LNHDA and CDR2 is SQIVND in the germline V gene (reference sequence). The ends lost 4 bases at V and 6 bases at J; junction bases unmatched: 8. The CDR3 runs to 14 residues. The CDR3 loop is CASSKRGRDNGYTF. The CDR3 nucleotides are TGTGCCAGTAGTAAAAGGGGGCGAGACAATGGCTACACCTTC.

This chain connects TRBV6-5 to TRBJ2-1; D gene uncertain. V dropped 5 bases and J dropped 5 bases, with 13 bases sitting between them. Germline CDR1 MNHEY, CDR2 SVGAGI. The CDR3 sequence is 14 residues long. For the CDR3, the DNA is TGTGCCAGCAGTCCGAGGCGCGGAGACAATGAGCAGTTCTTC. Amino acids: CASSPRRGDNEQFF.

The chain couples TRBV27 to TRBJ1-2, with TRBD1 identical over 7 bases. Germline-derived CDR1 and CDR2 are MNHEY and SMNVEV (reference sequence). Trimming cost V 3 bases and J 8 bases; bases outside gene matches: 12. This CDR3 is 15 amino acids long. The chain's CDR3 is CASSFFHRGKVGYTF. CDR3 bases: TGTGCCAGCAGTTTCTTTCACAGGGGAAAGGTAGGCTACACCTTC.

J is TRBJ2-7 and V is TRBV11-2, with D hard to call. The CDR3 consists of 14 residues. In germline, CDR1 is SGHAT, CDR2 FQNNGV. V was trimmed by 1 base and J by 0 bases, leaving 7 bases between them. CDR3 amino acids: CASSLGAGSYEQYF. As DNA, the CDR3 is TGTGCCAGCAGCTTAGGGGCAGGCTCCTACGAGCAGTACTTC.

The CDR3 DNA sequence: TGTGCCAGCAGCGGATGGACTAGCGGGGAATACAATGAGCAGTTCTTC. As protein: CASSGWTSGEYNEQFF. The chain recombines TRBV9 with TRBJ2-1; 12 bases map to TRBD2. Germline V CDR1 and CDR2: SGDLS, YYNGEE. There are 16 residues in the CDR3. The ends lost 3 bases at V and 4 bases at J; junction bases unmatched: 5.

This sequence joins TRBV28 and TRBJ1-5; 7 bases line up with TRBD1. Germline CDR1 and CDR2: MDHEN and SYDVKM. With V trimmed by 10 bases and J by 1 base, 7 bases remained unmatched. This CDR3 has 14 residues. CDR3 region: CATQRGQSNQPQHF. For the CDR3, the DNA is TGTGCCACCCAGAGGGGACAGAGCAATCAGCCCCAGCATTTT.

The chain is built from TRBV30 and TRBJ2-2, with a possible D match to TRBD1 (6 bases). Looked up from germline, CDR1 is GTSNPN and CDR2 is SVGIG (reference sequence). V gave up 1 base and J gave up 0 bases, with 9 bases separating them. This CDR3 has 15 residues. CDR3 nucleotide sequence: TGTGCCTGGAGTGGCCGGGACACGAACACCGGGGAGCTGTTTTTT. The encoded protein is CAWSGRDTNTGELFF.

The V gene is TRBV7-6, the J gene TRBJ2-5, with 7 bases identical to TRBD1. Germline V gene lookup returns CDR1 SGHVS and CDR2 FNYEAQ. The length of the CDR3 is 15 residues. V gave up 4 bases and J gave up 1 base; unmatched junction bases: 6. CDR3 sequence: CASSYRGVPQETQYF. The CDR3 bases are TGTGCCAGCAGCTACAGGGGAGTGCCCCAAGAGACCCAGTACTTC.

This rearrangement joins TRBV28 to TRBJ2-1; 11 nucleotides match TRBD2. This CDR3 has 15 amino acids. The ends lost 6 bases at V and 8 bases at J; junction bases unmatched: 9. The germline V gene has CDR1 MDHEN and CDR2 SYDVKM. The CDR3 protein is CASRTTSGRAYEQFF. The CDR3 DNA follows: TGTGCCAGCAGAACCACTAGCGGGAGAGCCTATGAGCAGTTCTTC.

This chain links TRBV28 with TRBJ1-4, with 7 bases that match TRBD1. The CDR3 is 16 amino acids. The ends lost 8 bases at V and 11 bases at J; junction bases unmatched: 20. The V gene's germline CDR1 is MDHEN and CDR2 SYDVKM. Here the CDR3 DNA reads TGTGCCAGCGTAGATCAAGGGGGCTGGAGAATGGGGAAACTGTTTTTT. Amino acids: CASVDQGGWRMGKLFF.